Listed here are 16 T cell receptor beta chains from one sample, sequenced in a study of cytomegalovirus exposure and HLA in healthy donors. PCR employed 60 Vbeta and 13 Jbeta primers. Repertoires were generated with immunoSEQ multiplex PCR, while TCRdb's copy carries only in-frame clones and drops some. Among tens of thousands of clones listed, approximately 69% were seen once. The sequenced sample was PBMCs. Source of these receptors: a woman in her forties or fifties in good health and CMV-seropositive.

This chain uses TRBV9 with TRBJ2-2, with 12 positions matching TRBD2. J gave up 3 bases and V 9 bases, and 9 bases lay outside the gene matches. The CDR3 is 16 residues long. CDR1 is SGDLS, CDR2 YYNGEE, per germline. The DNA for the CDR3 is TGTGCCACCTCTAGCGGGGGGGCGCTCGACACCGGGGAGCTGTTTTTT. Protein product: CATSSGGALDTGELFF.

This clone is a singleton in its sample. The chain couples TRBV2 to TRBJ2-1; TRBD2 agrees at 8 bases. The CDR3 loop spans 16 amino acids. The J segment lost 8 bases and the V segment lost 2 bases, leaving 11 bases of the junction unmatched. Germline CDR1 is SNHLY and CDR2 is FYNNEI. Written as DNA, the CDR3 is TGTGCCAGCAGTGAAACCGCTAGCGGGTTAGGTCATGAGCAGTTCTTC. Protein: CASSETASGLGHEQFF. Supplemented by reference TRBV2 and TRBJ2-1, the full variable domain reads EPEVTQTPSHQVTQMGQEVILRCVPISNHLYFYWYRQILGQKVEFLVSFYNNEISEKSEIFDDQFSVERPDGSNFTLKIRSTKLEDSAMYFCASSETASGLGHEQFFGPGTRLTVL.

CDR3 nucleotides: TGTGCCAGCAGTGAACAAGCAAGCACAGATACGCAGTATTTT. Translated: CASSEQASTDTQYF. V and J are TRBV2 and TRBJ2-3; the D is unclear. Germline V gene lookup returns CDR1 SNHLY and CDR2 FYNNEI. The CDR3 extends over 14 amino acids. V was trimmed by 2 bases and J by 0 bases, leaving 6 bases between them.

The chain is built from TRBV19 and TRBJ2-3; TRBD1 matches at 7 bases. This CDR3 is 15 amino acids long. From germline, CDR1 is LNHDA and CDR2 SQIVND (reference sequence). Trimming cost V 1 base and J 1 base; bases outside gene matches: 2. The CDR3 loop is CASSIGDSRTDTQYF. CDR3 nucleotide sequence: TGTGCCAGTAGTATAGGGGACAGCCGCACAGATACGCAGTATTTT.

The chain has TRBV27 and TRBJ1-6; 8 nucleotides match TRBD1. Germline CDR1 MNHEY, CDR2 SMNVEV (reference sequence). This CDR3 is built from 18 residues. V was pared by 10 bases and J by 0 bases, with 14 bases of the junction left unmatched. The CDR3 is CAIASGTGKVSYNSPLHF. CDR3 DNA: TGTGCCATCGCGTCCGGGACAGGTAAAGTCTCCTATAATTCACCCCTCCACTTT.

The rearrangement uses TRBV15 and TRBJ2-7, with 7 nucleotides matching TRBD1. The V gene's germline CDR1 is LNHNV and CDR2 YYDKDF (reference sequence). CDR3 length equals 15 residues. Losses at the gene ends were 5 bases for V and 0 bases for J; bases not matched to a gene: 7. In DNA form, the CDR3 reads TGTGCCACCAGCGGAAACCGGGACAGCTCCTACGAGCAGTACTTC. This gives the protein CATSGNRDSSYEQYF.

The chain recombines TRBV10-2 with TRBJ1-5; a weak D match, TRBD1 (5 bases). This CDR3 is built from 15 residues. V was shortened by 2 bases and J by 10 bases, with 18 bases between the two germline ends. Germline V gene sequence: CDR1 WSHSY, CDR2 SAAADI. The CDR3 spells CASSEAGRFVDPQHF. The CDR3 DNA is TGCGCCAGCAGTGAGGCAGGGCGCTTTGTTGATCCCCAGCATTTT.

The CDR3 protein is CASSLGGGSEQFF. CDR3 coding DNA: TGTGCCAGCAGTTTAGGGGGGGGGAGTGAGCAGTTCTTC. V gene TRBV28 combines with J gene TRBJ2-1, with 7 bases matching TRBD2. Germline V lookup: CDR1 MDHEN, CDR2 SYDVKM. The CDR3 contains 13 residues. Trimming took 2 bases from V and 9 from J; bases not matched to a gene: 4.

The genes are TRBV18 and TRBJ1-1, with D tentatively TRBD1 (5 bases). The CDR3 sequence is 14 residues long. V was clipped by 1 base and J by 7 bases, with 13 bases between them. Looked up from germline, CDR1 is KGHSH and CDR2 is LQKENI. The CDR3 bases are TGTGCCAGCTCACCACTTACGGGGGTGAATGAAGCTTTCTTT. It encodes CASSPLTGVNEAFF.

The chain links TRBV2 to TRBJ2-1; the match to TRBD1 covers 7 bases. With 6 bases clipped from V and 2 bases from J, the junction kept 7 bases outside the gene matches. CDR1 and CDR2 (germline): SNHLY, FYNNEI. CDR3 length: 15 residues. The CDR3 nucleotides read TGTGCCAGCAGGACACAGGGGCCCCCCTACAATGAGCAGTTCTTC. Translating gives CASRTQGPPYNEQFF.

This clone came up a few times. The chain combines TRBV13 with TRBJ2-1; 7 bases are a match to TRBD1. The CDR3 length is 14 residues. J lost 6 bases, V lost 5 bases, and 7 bases had no gene match. Germline CDR1 reads PRHDT; CDR2 reads FYEKMQ (reference sequence). The CDR3 region has the DNA TGTGCCAGCAGCCCCCGGACAGGAGTCAATGAGCAGTTCTTC. It translates to CASSPRTGVNEQFF.

The V and J genes are TRBV5-1 and TRBJ2-5, with 14 nucleotides matching TRBD2. The CDR3 is 16 residues long. CDR1 is SGHRS and CDR2 is YFSETQ in the germline V gene. V was clipped by 2 bases and J by 5 bases; unmatched bases: 5. CDR3 residues: CASSLRTSGGWETQYF. CDR3 sequence (DNA): TGCGCCAGCAGCTTACGGACTAGCGGGGGGTGGGAGACCCAGTACTTC.

The rearrangement links TRBV6-5 to TRBJ1-5; 8 bases fit TRBD1. CDR1 MNHEY and CDR2 SVGAGI come from the germline V gene. The CDR3 has 12 amino acids. V was pared by 6 bases and J by 5 bases, with 0 bases of the junction left unmatched. The CDR3 loop reads CASRTGDQPQHF. In nucleotides, the CDR3 is TGTGCCAGCAGGACAGGGGATCAGCCCCAGCATTTT.

The chain joins TRBV30 to TRBJ2-1, with D unresolved. With 4 bases removed from V and 2 bases from J, the gap between germline ends came to 9 bases. The CDR3 consists of 13 residues. Germline loops: CDR1 GTSNPN, CDR2 SVGIG (reference sequence). The CDR3, as DNA: TGTGCCTGGACTGGTAGAGCCTACAATGAGCAGTTCTTC. This gives the protein CAWTGRAYNEQFF.

The chain recombines TRBV7-9 with TRBJ1-3; D uncertain. The V gene's germline CDR1 is SEHNR and CDR2 FQNEAQ (reference sequence). The CDR3 is 13 amino acids. Trimming cost V 7 bases and J 4 bases, with 11 bases left between them. The DNA for the CDR3 is TGTGCCAGCACCACGTCCGGGGGAAACACCATATATTTT. It specifies CASTTSGGNTIYF.

The chain joins TRBV6-6 to TRBJ2-2; 7 bases map to TRBD2. V lost 4 bases to trimming and J lost 4 bases; unmatched junction nucleotides: 6. The germline CDR1 and CDR2 sequences are MNHNY and SVGAGI (reference sequence). CDR3 size: 15 residues. The CDR3, as DNA: TGTGCCAGCAGTTGGGAGGGAGCGGCCACCGGGGAGCTGTTTTTT. It specifies CASSWEGAATGELFF.